The 2 T cell receptor beta chains below come from one sample, sequenced in a study of shared clonotypes between healthy human individuals. TCRdb's copy holds only in-frame clones and misses some; the assay was immunoSEQ multiplex PCR. The table lists about 1,800,000 clones, just under 95% of them singletons. As defined, naive CD8 cells were CD45RO-negative and positively selected for CCR7, with terminally differentiated effector memory CD45RA+ cells excluded. The sequenced sample was naive CD8+ T cells sorted from blood. All receptors come from a man younger than 35 in good health.

The chain couples TRBV2 to TRBJ2-7, with D maybe TRBD2 (6 bases). CDR1 and CDR2 from the germline V gene are SNHLY and FYNNEI. The V gene lost 6 bases and the J gene lost 2 bases, with 20 bases spanning the gap. CDR3 length: 16 residues. CDR3 nucleotides: TGTGCCAGCAGCGACTGGATAGCGGCCTCTCCCTACGAGCAGTACTTC. Its translation: CASSDWIAASPYEQYF.

The chain is built from TRBV15 and TRBJ2-3; D might be TRBD2 (6 bases). This CDR3 is built from 15 residues. V was clipped by 0 bases and J by 5 bases, with 12 bases between them. In germline, CDR1 is LNHNV, CDR2 YYDKDF (reference sequence). The CDR3 nucleotides read TGTGCCACCAGCAGAGATGAGGCGGGGATAGATACGCAGTATTTT. Translation gives CATSRDEAGIDTQYF.